The rows below give T cell receptor beta chains drawn from one sample of a study of cytomegalovirus exposure and HLA in healthy donors. Clones were sequenced by immunoSEQ multiplex PCR, and TCRdb holds only the in-frame ones, with some missing. The sample holds roughly 170,000 clones, 84% seen once. Material for sequencing was PBMCs. These receptor sequences come from a man aged 25 to 40 in good health and CMV-seronegative. Each CDR3 is given with its conserved first and last residue. D genes are given only for firm matches. Not every row has a clone size; where given, it reads once, few, many or a size class.

j_call clone_size d_call v_call cdr3_aa cdr3_nt
TRBJ2-7 . . TRBV7-9 CASSLSPSEQYF TGTGCCAGCAGTCTTTCCCCCTCCGAGCAGTACTTC
TRBJ1-1 few . TRBV28 CASSILDRNTEAFF TGTGCCAGCAGCATCCTGGACAGGAACACTGAAGCTTTCTTT
TRBJ2-5 . . TRBV7-2 CASSLGGVGQYF TGTGCCAGCAGCTTAGGCGGGGTGGGCCAGTACTTC
TRBJ2-7 . TRBD1 TRBV5-1 CASSLERGRIEQYF TGCGCCAGCAGCTTGGAAAGGGGGCGTATCGAGCAGTACTTC
TRBJ1-6 . . TRBV10-2 CASSVSGANSPLHF TGCGCCAGCAGTGTATCAGGGGCGAATTCACCCCTCCACTTT
TRBJ2-3 once TRBD1 TRBV29-1 CSVHRGLDTQYF TGCAGCGTTCACAGGGGGCTAGATACGCAGTATTTT
TRBJ1-6 once . TRBV27 CASSFGGQAASPLHF TGTGCCAGCAGTTTCGGCGGGCAGGCTGCTTCACCCCTCCACTTT
TRBJ2-7 . TRBD2 TRBV7-2 CASSRVRTSGIGGYEQYF TGTGCCAGCAGCAGGGTCCGGACTAGCGGGATAGGCGGTTACGAGCAGTACTTC
TRBJ1-1 . TRBD1 TRBV19 CASSIVDRVRHTEAFF TGTGCCAGTAGTATAGTTGACAGGGTACGACACACTGAAGCTTTCTTT
TRBJ2-7 . TRBD2 TRBV7-8 CASRALAGVGYEQYF TGTGCCAGCCGCGCCCTAGCGGGGGTTGGCTACGAGCAGTACTTC